A single TCR beta chain is shown here with its context. What it binds is unknown. The cohort excluded patients with autoimmune disease history or systemic immunosuppression. This entry is derived from a study of OX40 agonist ivuxolimab in advanced cancers. The germline V and J ends were trimmed by 0 bases and 6 bases, with 13 bases remaining between them. In germline, CDR1 is SGHDT, CDR2 YYEEEE. This CDR3 has 14 amino acids. Overall study findings and caveats: Average numbers of expanded clones were greater in CD8+ T cells than in CD4+. Clonal expansion by week 6 occurred in CD4+ and CD8+ blood T cells (at 0.1 to 3.0 mg/kg).

Assay: immunoSEQ multiplex PCR; the TCRdb copy retains only in-frame clones and omits some. The table has 95,000 or so clones, about 91% seen once. The specimen was CD4+ or CD8+ T cells sorted from blood, collected in a trial of the OX40 agonist ivuxolimab. V is TRBV5-6 and J is TRBJ2-7, with a possible D match to TRBD1 (5 bases). The sequence was collected from an adult with an advanced solid tumor such as melanoma, head and neck, liver or kidney cancer. CDR3 in amino acids: CASSLAQGLSEQYF. The CDR3 DNA reads TGTGCCAGCAGCTTGGCCCAGGGTTTGAGCGAGCAGTACTTC.